This paragraph reports one T cell receptor beta chain. This clonotype was found once. Its antigen is currently not known. One end of the junction is discordant with germline, which a read error may explain. CDR1 and CDR2 are read off the germline V gene (reference sequence) as SGHKS and YYEKEE. The CDR3 runs 16 amino acids, cysteine and phenylalanine included. Of all the DNA, just the CDR3 is kept, 48 bases in frame from base 1. This entry is derived from a study of response to subunit inactivated influenza vaccine (dated by TCRdb to the late 2010s). With regard to the full study: Deep quantitative profiling of the T cell receptor repertoire was used in the study to follow responses to a trivalent subunit inactivated influenza vaccine. Here is what the overall study found, with its caveats: The authors proposed that each seasonal influenza vaccination may bring in only a limited number of new T cells.

The label giving this sample's time point can be read as: around 42 days after influenza vaccine administration. Receptors were amplified or captured by RT-PCR. Sequenced using an Illumina HiSeq 2500. TCRdb reprocessed the public reads (quality trimming at Q25 with fastp, clone calling with MiXCR) and kept in-frame beta chains. Each CDR3 protein appears once, grouped with its most common genes and DNA. This sample is represented by hundreds of thousands of distinct CDR3 sequences; roughly 13% of them were singletons. Around 13% of the sample is held by the ten biggest clonotypes. This material consisted of PBMCs from blood, taken roughly 6 weeks after vaccination. The rearrangement combines TRBV5-5 with TRBJ2-3, with a tentative D gene TRBD1 over 5 matching bases. The sequence derives from a man aged 50-59 years who received an inactivated influenza vaccine. Donor details come from another sample of the same person, matched by shared clones. The base sequence is TGTGCCAGCAGCTTAGTACTGAACGTGGACACAGATATGCAGTATTTT. The encoded protein is CASSLVLNVDTDMQYF.